These T cell receptor beta chains were read from a single sample in a study of memory CD4+ T cells and cytomegalovirus serostatus. The data were produced by immunoSEQ multiplex PCR, yet TCRdb's version contains in-frame clones alone and is incomplete. The table has roughly 54,000 clones, around 76% seen once. Material: memory CD4+ T cells from blood. These receptors were collected from an adult in good health and CMV-seronegative. Each CDR3 is given with its conserved first and last residue. A D gene is named only where the DNA matches it firmly. A row's size may be missing; if present it is once, few, many or a size class.

V	size	D	J	CDR3	DNA
TRBV4-3	-	-	TRBJ1-4	CASSQEPRGTNEKLFF	TGCGCCAGCAGCCAAGAGCCCCGGGGCACTAATGAAAAACTGTTTTTT
TRBV9	-	TRBD2	TRBJ2-2	CASSVAGGPTGELFF	TGTGCCAGCAGCGTAGCGGGGGGGCCTACCGGGGAGCTGTTTTTT
TRBV7-2	-	TRBD1	TRBJ1-2	CASSPRDRGYTF	TGTGCCAGCAGCCCCCGGGACAGAGGCTACACCTTC
TRBV2	-	TRBD1	TRBJ1-1	CASRSTGMNTEAFF	TGTGCCAGCAGATCGACAGGGATGAACACTGAAGCTTTCTTT
TRBV5-1	-	TRBD2	TRBJ2-3	CASRSGLAGGRPSTDTQYF	TGCGCCAGCCGCTCTGGACTAGCGGGGGGCAGACCAAGCACAGATACGCAGTATTTT
TRBV7-8	-	-	TRBJ1-2	CASSSTRALGYGYTF	TGTGCCAGCAGCTCCACCAGGGCCCTTGGCTATGGCTACACCTTC
TRBV19	once	-	TRBJ2-1	CASSIYPGLDNEQFF	TGTGCCAGTAGTATTTATCCGGGACTGGACAATGAGCAGTTCTTC
TRBV5-1	-	TRBD1	TRBJ2-7	CASSPDRAGEQYF	TGCGCCAGCAGCCCGGACAGGGCCGGCGAGCAGTACTTC
TRBV5-4	few	-	TRBJ1-4	CASSPTGTNEKLFF	TGTGCCAGCAGCCCTACAGGGACTAATGAAAAACTGTTTTTT
TRBV4-3	-	-	TRBJ2-3	CASSLRTGVTDTQYF	TGCGCCAGCAGCCTCAGGACGGGTGTGACAGATACGCAGTATTTT
TRBV27	-	-	TRBJ1-5	CASSFSRGVNQPQHF	TGTGCCAGCAGTTTCTCGAGAGGTGTCAATCAGCCCCAGCATTTT
TRBV19	-	-	TRBJ1-6	CASSGGRGGNSPLHF	TGTGCCAGTAGCGGAGGGAGGGGCGGCAATTCACCCCTCCACTTT
TRBV7-3	-	-	TRBJ1-1	CASSQPNTEAFF	TGTGCCAGCAGCCAACCTAACACTGAAGCTTTCTTT
TRBV11-3	-	TRBD2	TRBJ2-1	CASSLEAGAENEQFF	TGTGCCAGCAGCTTAGAAGCGGGAGCTGAAAATGAGCAGTTCTTC
TRBV9	-	TRBD1	TRBJ1-3	CASSATGVDTIYF	TGTGCCAGCAGCGCGACAGGGGTAGACACCATATATTTT
TRBV9	-	TRBD2	TRBJ2-1	CASSPRGAGGYNEQFF	TGTGCCAGCAGCCCCCGGGGAGCGGGAGGCTACAATGAGCAGTTCTTC
TRBV23-1	-	TRBD1	TRBJ1-1	CASSRGTGRGKGIKKNTEAFF	TGCGCCAGCAGTCGGGGGACAGGAAGAGGGAAAGGAATCAAAAAGAACACTGAAGCTTTCTTT
TRBV29-1	-	-	TRBJ1-1	CSVQGQGRRTEAFF	TGCAGCGTTCAGGGGCAGGGCAGAAGGACTGAAGCTTTCTTT
TRBV10-3	-	TRBD1	TRBJ1-1	CAITAGQGNTEAFF	TGTGCCATCACCGCCGGACAGGGCAACACTGAAGCTTTCTTT
TRBV19	-	-	TRBJ1-1	CASPPPGGRKNTEAFF	TGTGCCAGCCCTCCCCCCGGGGGCCGGAAGAACACTGAAGCTTTCTTT
TRBV7-9	-	-	TRBJ1-1	CASSPALNTEAFF	TGTGCCAGCAGCCCTGCTCTAAACACTGAAGCTTTCTTT
TRBV6-5	once	TRBD1	TRBJ1-2	CASSLRTGGKDGYTF	TGTGCCAGCAGTTTACGGACAGGGGGCAAGGATGGCTACACCTTC
TRBV21-1	-	-	TRBJ2-7	CASSKGRVGWGSYEQYF	-
TRBV13	-	-	TRBJ2-2	CASSHETATEELFF	TGTGCCAGCAGCCATGAGACGGCCACCGAGGAGCTGTTTTTT